The 19 T cell receptor beta chains given below trace back to one sample, sequenced in a study of blood T cells in healthy people across ages (dated by TCRdb to about 2015). Preparation of the library involved 5' RACE. The sequencer listed for this sample is Illumina HiSeq 2500. The second PCR ran for about 6 to 11 cycles and used a J-beta primer mix along with a sample-barcoded 5' primer. TCRdb ran its own pipeline on the public reads, namely fastp trimming at Q25 and MiXCR clone calling, and kept in-frame beta chains. Rows matching on CDR3 protein sequence are summarized as one entry with the most common DNA and genes. The sample table shows fewer than 1,000,000 distinct CDR3 sequences, and 44% are seen once. The top ten clonotypes cover roughly 19% of the sample. Input material: blood. The source of these receptors is a man aged 55 to 70 in good health.

V is TRBV11-3 and J is TRBJ2-7; TRBD1 agrees at 7 bases. In germline, CDR1 is SGHNT, CDR2 YENEEA. The V and J ends lost 5 bases and 3 bases, in that order; junction bases with no gene match: 7. The CDR3 is 14 amino acids. CDR3 in amino acids: CASSVGTANYEQYF. The DNA of the CDR3 is TGTGCCAGCAGCGTCGGGACAGCCAACTACGAGCAGTACTTC.

V is TRBV10-2 and J is TRBJ2-5; D is possibly TRBD1 (6 bases). The J call is uncertain, as TRBJ2-7 better fits the DNA end. The germline CDR1 and CDR2 sequences are WSHSY and SAAADI. The CDR3 spans 15 residues. DNA for the CDR3: TGCGCCAGCAGTTCCCGCGGCAGGGGAGACTACGAGCAGTACTTC. This sequence encodes CASSSRGRGDYEQYF.

The table lists this clonotype with many counts. J is TRBJ2-7 and V is TRBV25-1; TRBD1 aligns across 7 bases. The V gene end was trimmed by 7 bases and the J gene end by 0 bases; junction bases not matched to a gene: 3. The CDR3 is made up of 13 amino acids. Germline V gene sequence: CDR1 MGHDK, CDR2 SYGVNS. Here the CDR3 reads CASTGQSSYEQYF. The CDR3 DNA follows: TGTGCCAGCACGGGACAGTCCTCCTACGAGCAGTACTTC.

This clonotype has just a few counts. The chain couples TRBV12-5 to TRBJ2-3, with a weak D call TRBD2 (6 bases). Trimming took 6 bases from V and 3 from J, leaving 10 bases between them. CDR1 is LGHNT, CDR2 FRNRAP, per germline. This CDR3 is 13 amino acids long. CDR3 DNA: TGTGCTAGTGGCGGGACTTTAACAGATACGCAGTATTTT. Protein product: CASGGTLTDTQYF.

This clonotype was seen a few times. The chain has TRBV11-2 and TRBJ2-1; 9 bases map to TRBD1. CDR3 size: 15 residues. Trimming took 5 bases from V and 0 from J; bases not matched to a gene: 2. Germline CDR1 reads SGHAT; CDR2 reads FQNNGV. The CDR3 nucleotides are TGTGCCAGCAGCGAGACAGGGGGCTCCTACAATGAGCAGTTCTTC. Its translation is CASSETGGSYNEQFF.

A few counts support this clonotype. This sequence joins TRBV5-5 and TRBJ2-1; D possibly matches TRBD1 or TRBD2 (6 bases each). The ends were cut back, 3 bases at V and 8 bases at J, with 21 bases in the middle. The CDR3 runs 16 residues. Germline CDR1 is SGHKS and CDR2 is YYEKEE (reference sequence). The CDR3 coding sequence is TGTGCCAGCAGCTCGTCAGTGGGGGGCTTGGGGGATGAGCAGTTCTTC. Protein product: CASSSSVGGLGDEQFF. Using reference TRBV5-5 and TRBJ2-1 for the parts outside the CDR3, the full variable domain is DAGVTQSPTHLIKTRGQQVTLRCSPISGHKSVSWYQQVLGQGPQFIFQYYEKEERGRGNFPDRFSARQFPNYSSELNVNALLLGDSALYLCASSSSVGGLGDEQFFGPGTRLTVL.

This clonotype was counted a few times. The chain joins TRBV2 to TRBJ2-1; the match to TRBD1 covers 10 bases. The CDR3 consists of 14 residues. Germline CDR1 is SNHLY and CDR2 is FYNNEI. The V and J ends lost 11 bases and 12 bases, in that order; junction bases with no gene match: 16. The CDR3: CALNPGQGHVRQFF. CDR3 coding DNA: TGTGCCTTAAATCCGGGACAGGGGCATGTAAGGCAGTTCTTC.

The genes are TRBV5-5 and TRBJ2-7; D is possibly TRBD1 or TRBD2 (6 bases each). V shed 0 bases and J shed 3 bases, with 13 bases lying between them. Per the germline V gene, CDR1 is SGHKS and CDR2 is YYEKEE (reference sequence). This CDR3 region has 15 residues. The CDR3 loop reads CASSLAPGAIYEQYF. The CDR3 DNA is TGTGCCAGCAGCTTGGCCCCGGGGGCCATCTACGAGCAGTACTTC.

This clonotype has only a few counts. J is TRBJ1-1 and V is TRBV27; no definite D call. CDR3 length equals 12 residues. V lost 6 bases and J 5 bases, leaving 10 bases between the germline ends. Germline V gives CDR1 MNHEY, CDR2 SMNVEV (reference sequence). The CDR3 reads CASRIGGTEAFF. The CDR3, as DNA: TGTGCCAGCAGGATCGGTGGGACTGAAGCTTTCTTT.

This chain links TRBV29-1 with TRBJ1-5; TRBD1 agrees at 8 bases. Germline CDR1 is SQVTM and CDR2 is ANQGSEA. Trimming took 5 bases from V and 3 from J; bases not matched to a gene: 6. This CDR3 is built from 14 residues. CDR3 bases: TGCAGCGTTTCAGCCCAGGGGGCCAATCAGCCCCAGCATTTT. This translates into CSVSAQGANQPQHF.

This clonotype showed up just a few times. The genes are TRBV4-3 and TRBJ2-7; a weak D match, TRBD1 (5 bases). This CDR3 spans 17 amino acids. From germline, CDR1 is LGHNA and CDR2 YSLEER. Trimming cost V 0 bases and J 2 bases, with 17 bases left between them. In DNA form, the CDR3 reads TGCGCCAGCAGCCAAGACTCCCTTTTCGACAGAACCTACGAGCAGTACTTC. Its protein is CASSQDSLFDRTYEQYF.

The chain recombines TRBV28 with TRBJ1-2; 7 nucleotides line up with TRBD1. This CDR3 region has 14 residues. The V and J ends lost 10 bases and 8 bases, in that order; junction bases with no gene match: 16. Germline V lookup: CDR1 MDHEN, CDR2 SYDVKM. CDR3 loop: CANRLIGTDQGYTF. The CDR3 region has the DNA TGTGCCAACAGATTGATAGGGACAGATCAAGGCTACACCTTC.

This clonotype was seen once. This chain connects TRBV12-3 or TRBV12-4 to TRBJ2-2; D call uncertain. This CDR3 spans 17 amino acids. V was clipped by 6 bases and J by 0 bases, with 17 bases between them. The CDR3 nucleotides read TGTGCCAGCAGCCTCTTAGGCCCCCCGCCGAACACCGGGGAGCTGTTTTTT. Translating it yields CASSLLGPPPNTGELFF.

The chain combines TRBV6-5 with TRBJ2-1; D may be TRBD1 (6 bases). The CDR3 has 14 amino acids. CDR1 MNHEY and CDR2 SVGAGI come from the germline V gene. The V and J ends lost 4 bases and 6 bases respectively, with 13 bases between them. CDR3 nucleotides: TGTGCCAGCAGTTGGACCCGGGACACCAATGAGCAGTTCTTC. This codes for CASSWTRDTNEQFF.

The J gene is TRBJ2-3, the V gene TRBV5-6, with 8 bases identical to TRBD2. Per germline, CDR1 SGHDT and CDR2 YYEEEE. CDR3 size: 18 residues. V dropped 5 bases and J dropped 6; count of bases not matched to a gene: 20. CDR3 amino acids: CASRLRVGGEKRDDTQYF. The CDR3, as DNA: TGTGCCAGCAGACTTCGTGTCGGGGGGGAAAAAAGAGATGATACGCAGTATTTT. The variable domain in full, completed from reference TRBV5-6 and TRBJ2-3, reads DAGVTQSPTHLIKTRGQQVTLRCSPKSGHDTVSWYQQALGQGPQFIFQYYEEEERQRGNFPDRFSGHQFPNYSSELNVNALLLGDSALYLCASRLRVGGEKRDDTQYFGPGTRLTVL.

This chain links TRBV10-3 with TRBJ1-1; D not resolved. Germline CDR1 ENHRY, CDR2 SYGVKD. This CDR3 spans 14 amino acids. V lost 0 bases, J lost 3 bases, and 8 bases lay in between. The CDR3 nucleotides read TGTGCCATCAGTGAGTCGAGCGATTACACTGAAGCTTTCTTT. Residues: CAISESSDYTEAFF.

The V call is TRBV7-2, the J call TRBJ2-7; the D call may be TRBD1 or TRBD2 (5 bases each). Germline CDR1 SGHTA, CDR2 FQGNSA. The CDR3 totals 14 residues. Trimming cost V 3 bases and J 1 base, with 10 bases left between them. The CDR3 region has the DNA TGTGCCAGCAGCTTCCGGGACGCATCCTACGAGCAGTACTTC. It specifies CASSFRDASYEQYF.

V usage is TRBV5-1 and J usage is TRBJ1-6; TRBD1 matches at 8 bases. Per germline, CDR1 SGHRS and CDR2 YFSETQ. Losses at the gene ends were 4 bases for V and 8 bases for J; bases not matched to a gene: 8. The CDR3 sequence is 15 residues long. The CDR3 coding sequence is TGCGCCAGCAGCCCATCGACAGGGGTACATTCACCCCTCCACTTT. Translated, it gives CASSPSTGVHSPLHF. Full variable domain (missing parts from reference TRBV5-1 and TRBJ1-6): KAGVTQTPRYLIKTRGQQVTLSCSPISGHRSVSWYQQTPGQGLQFLFEYFSETQRNKGNFPGRFSGRQFSNSRSEMNVSTLELGDSALYLCASSPSTGVHSPLHFGNGTRLTVT.

This clonotype was observed a few times. The chain has TRBV5-6 and TRBJ1-2; D is possibly TRBD1 (5 bases). V dropped 1 base and J dropped 1 base, with 11 bases sitting between them. The CDR3 contains 15 residues. Germline values: CDR1 SGHDT, CDR2 YYEEEE. The DNA of the CDR3 is TGTGCCAGCAGCTTGTCACCGACAGATAACTATGGCTACACCTTC. Encoded protein: CASSLSPTDNYGYTF.